This T cell receptor (beta chain) is drawn from a study of T cells expressing NK-cell markers. TCRdb re-called the 5' RACE reads; every CDR3 protein appears as one record, without DNA. The record lists roughly 420,000 distinct CDR3 sequences, of which the ten most abundant hold 7.3%. The germline CDR1 and CDR2 sequences are MNHEY and SVGEGT. CDR3 length: 14 amino acids. The source of this sequence is a woman aged 18 to 75 in good health. The sample comprised blood T cells: a sorted CD56 or NKG2C T cell subset, CD4+ or CD8+ T cells, or bulk PBMC T cells (not recorded which). The V and J genes are TRBV6-2 or TRBV6-3 and TRBJ1-1; the TCRdb D gene call, TRBD1, has no DNA to confirm it. CDR3 residues: CASSYGRVNTEAFF.